One sample yielded the 27 T cell receptor beta chains listed below, sequenced in a study of T cells in Graves' hyperthyroidism and ophthalmopathy. The TCR beta CDR3 regions underwent amplification using RNA transcripts as the source. The HTBI primer set served for first-round RT-PCR of the TCR CDR3. MiXCR, run by TCRdb on the multiplex PCR reads, gives a single entry per CDR3 protein. The sample holds about 610,000 distinct CDR3 sequences, roughly 14% seen once. The specimen was blood. The receptors stem from a woman aged 40 to 50 with Graves' ophthalmopathy.

This clonotype was recorded at least ten times. The rearrangement joins TRBV12-3 or TRBV12-4 to TRBJ2-5; D is perhaps TRBD2 (5 bases). Trimming pared 3 bases from V and 4 bases from J, leaving 9 bases between. The CDR3 consists of 13 residues. The CDR3 here is CASSFSVGETQYF. CDR3 nucleotide sequence: TGTGCCAGCAGTTTTAGCGTAGGAGAGACCCAGTACTTC.

This clonotype was counted many times. The J gene is TRBJ2-4, the V gene TRBV3-1; D remains ambiguous. CDR1 and CDR2 from the germline V gene are LGHDT and YNNKEL (reference sequence). With 0 bases removed from V and 1 base from J, the gap between germline ends came to 7 bases. There are 15 residues in the CDR3. The CDR3 here is CASSQDGVAKNIQYF. The CDR3 nucleotides are TGTGCCAGCAGCCAAGATGGGGTTGCCAAAAACATTCAGTACTTC.

This clonotype came up many times. This chain joins TRBV20-1 and TRBJ2-5; no firm D call. CDR1 and CDR2 (germline): DFQATT, SNEGSKA (reference sequence). Between the trimmed V and J ends, which lost 2 bases and 2 bases, there was a span of 18 bases. This CDR3 is 16 amino acids long. DNA for the CDR3: TGCAGTGCTAGACCTCATATGGCAGGTCAACAAGAGACCCAGTACTTC. This codes for CSARPHMAGQQETQYF.

This clonotype was recorded many times. This chain uses TRBV6-2 or TRBV6-3 with TRBJ2-7, with TRBD2 identical over 9 bases. Per the germline V gene, CDR1 is MNHEY and CDR2 is SVGEGT. CDR3 length: 15 amino acids. J was trimmed by 3 bases and V by 4 bases; bases with no gene match: 7. The CDR3 bases are TGTGCCAGCAGTTCTGGGACTAGCCGTTTCTACGAGCAGTACTTC. Translated, it gives CASSSGTSRFYEQYF.

This clonotype was recorded at least ten times. The V gene is TRBV6-1, the J gene TRBJ2-5; D tentatively reads TRBD1 or TRBD2 (6 bases each). Per the germline V gene, CDR1 is MNHNS and CDR2 is SASEGT. The V and J ends lost 6 bases and 3 bases respectively, with 20 bases between them. This CDR3 spans 16 amino acids. The CDR3 nucleotides read TGTGCCAGCAGAAGGTCCCTAGGGGGAGGCGAAGAGACCCAGTACTTC. Amino acid sequence: CASRRSLGGGEETQYF.

This clonotype was recorded many times. This sequence joins TRBV27 and TRBJ1-5; D ambiguous. V lost 0 bases, J lost 7 bases, and 7 bases lay in between. Per the germline V gene, CDR1 is MNHEY and CDR2 is SMNVEV (reference sequence). CDR3 length: 13 amino acids. DNA of the CDR3: TGTGCCAGCAGTTTATCGTGGCGGCAGCCCCAGCATTTT. Its translation: CASSLSWRQPQHF.

This clonotype was seen a few times. This chain connects TRBV7-8 to TRBJ1-1; D call uncertain. Germline values: CDR1 SGHVS, CDR2 FQNEAQ. This CDR3 comprises 14 residues. V shed 5 bases and J shed 5 bases, with 15 bases lying between them. CDR3 sequence (DNA): TGTGCCAGCAGCCCTCGAGGGTTGGGGACTGAAGCTTTCTTT. It specifies CASSPRGLGTEAFF.

The rearrangement uses TRBV10-3 and TRBJ2-3, with D unresolved. Germline V gene sequence: CDR1 ENHRY, CDR2 SYGVKD. Trimming took 6 bases from V and 0 from J, leaving 13 bases between them. CDR3 length: 15 amino acids. This chain's CDR3 is CAISRDKTSTDTQYF. The CDR3 nucleotides are TGTGCCATCAGCAGAGACAAAACTAGCACAGATACGCAGTATTTT.

This clonotype was counted a few times. This rearrangement joins TRBV15 to TRBJ2-2; 7 nucleotides line up with TRBD2. The CDR3 extends over 17 amino acids. Germline CDR1 is LNHNV and CDR2 is YYDKDF (reference sequence). Unmatched junction bases numbered 12, after V lost 1 base and J lost 7 bases. The CDR3 DNA reads TGTGCCACCAGCAGAGGAGGGAGGGCTAGTTGGCTCGGGGAGCTGTTTTTT. This gives the protein CATSRGGRASWLGELFF.

This clonotype was seen a single time. The chain has TRBV28 and TRBJ1-2; 7 bases line up with TRBD1. The V segment lost 2 bases and the J segment 8 bases; nucleotides outside the gene matches: 11. This CDR3 is built from 15 residues. Germline V CDR1 and CDR2: MDHEN, SYDVKM. CDR3 coding DNA: TGTGCCAGCAGTTTAGCAGGGGGGAATTTTAACGGCTACACCTTC. This encodes CASSLAGGNFNGYTF.

The rearrangement links TRBV6-1 to TRBJ2-7; D may be TRBD1 (5 bases). The CDR3 runs 14 residues. Germline values: CDR1 MNHNS, CDR2 SASEGT. Trimming removed 6 bases at V and 2 bases at J, with 14 bases between. The DNA of the CDR3 is TGTGCCAGCAGGATCAGGGCTTGGGCCTACGAGCAGTACTTC. It specifies CASRIRAWAYEQYF.

This clonotype was observed at least ten times. The J gene is TRBJ2-7, the V gene TRBV28; 7 nucleotides agree with TRBD2. The V segment lost 5 bases and the J segment 6 bases; nucleotides outside the gene matches: 10. CDR3 length: 14 residues. Germline V gene lookup returns CDR1 MDHEN and CDR2 SYDVKM. CDR3 sequence: CASSLSGVALEQYF. CDR3 sequence (DNA): TGTGCCAGCAGTCTCAGCGGGGTGGCCCTCGAGCAGTACTTC.

CDR3 amino acids: CASSFRGDRFAEAFF. DNA of the CDR3: TGTGCCAGCAGCTTCAGGGGGGATCGGTTCGCTGAAGCTTTCTTT. The chain is built from TRBV7-8 and TRBJ1-1, with 7 bases that match TRBD1. The CDR3 length is 15 residues. The ends lost 3 bases at V and 6 bases at J; junction bases unmatched: 10. The V gene's germline CDR1 is SGHVS and CDR2 FQNEAQ.

This clonotype was detected many times. This rearrangement joins TRBV11-2 to TRBJ2-2, with 7 bases matching TRBD1. The CDR3 contains 18 residues. Germline CDR1 is SGHAT and CDR2 is FQNNGV. With 1 base clipped from V and 5 bases from J, the junction kept 13 bases outside the gene matches. Here the CDR3 reads CASSLGGPTGQGTGELFF. CDR3 coding DNA: TGTGCCAGCAGCTTAGGAGGCCCGACAGGGCAAGGAACCGGGGAGCTGTTTTTT. Together with reference TRBV11-2 and TRBJ2-2, the CDR3 gives the full variable domain: EAGVAQSPRYKIIEKRQSVAFWCNPISGHATLYWYQQILGQGPKLLIQFQNNGVVDDSQLPKDRFSAERLKGVDSTLKIQPAKLEDSAVYLCASSLGGPTGQGTGELFFGEGSRLTVL.

The sample holds many counts of this clonotype. The gene calls are TRBV19 and TRBJ1-1; no definite D call. This CDR3 comprises 13 residues. Germline V CDR1 and CDR2: LNHDA, SQIVND (reference sequence). Trimming removed 2 bases at V and 0 bases at J, with 4 bases between. In DNA, the CDR3 is TGTGCCAGTAGTATAAGGGTGAACACTGAAGCTTTCTTT. Translated: CASSIRVNTEAFF.

This clonotype was counted a few times. V usage is TRBV12-3 or TRBV12-4 and J usage is TRBJ2-6; tentatively, D is TRBD1 (8 bases). V was pared by 5 bases and J by 13 bases, with 18 bases between. This CDR3 has 14 residues. CDR3 loop: CASSPTGGEAVLTF. The CDR3 bases are TGTGCCAGCAGTCCCACAGGGGGGGAAGCTGTCCTGACTTTC.

This clonotype came up a few times. The gene calls are TRBV7-9 and TRBJ1-5; D not resolved. Trimming left V 1 base short and J 5 bases short, with 6 bases between. This CDR3 contains 13 residues. In germline, CDR1 is SEHNR, CDR2 FQNEAQ (reference sequence). DNA for the CDR3: TGTGCCAGCAGCTTAGAAATGGATCAGCCCCAGCATTTT. Its protein product is CASSLEMDQPQHF.

In this sample, this clonotype turned up many times. The CDR3 sequence is CASSYPSLQDYGYTF. The CDR3 coding sequence is TGTGCCAGCAGTTACCCTTCGTTACAGGACTATGGCTACACCTTC. The chain couples TRBV6-2 or TRBV6-3 to TRBJ1-2, with D perhaps matching TRBD1 (5 bases). This CDR3 has 15 residues. Germline CDR1 is MNHEY and CDR2 is SVGEGT. Between the trimmed V and J ends, which lost 2 bases and 3 bases, there was a span of 13 bases.

This clonotype was found many times. The J gene is TRBJ2-2, the V gene TRBV12-3 or TRBV12-4, with 12 bases identical to TRBD2. The V gene end was trimmed by 8 bases and the J gene end by 7 bases; junction bases not matched to a gene: 5. The CDR3 totals 14 residues. CDR3 residues: CASLTSGSFGELFF. The CDR3 DNA reads TGTGCCAGCCTGACTAGCGGGAGTTTCGGGGAGCTGTTTTTT.

This clonotype was found many times. The genes are TRBV11-2 and TRBJ2-7; 7 positions agree with TRBD1. V trimming: 7 bases; J trimming: 2 bases; junction bases outside the gene matches: 17. Germline V CDR1 and CDR2: SGHAT, FQNNGV. The CDR3 contains 17 residues. CDR3 protein: CASNPMDRQVGPYEQYF. The CDR3 nucleotides are TGTGCCAGCAACCCTATGGACAGGCAGGTTGGCCCCTACGAGCAGTACTTC.

The chain carries TRBV29-1 and TRBJ2-5; D possibly corresponds to TRBD1 (6 bases). The CDR3 extends over 14 amino acids. V gave up 8 bases and J gave up 1 base, with 17 bases separating them. Germline-derived CDR1 and CDR2 are SQVTM and ANQGSEA. Here the CDR3 DNA reads TGCAGCCTCAGAACCGGGACATCCCAAGAGACCCAGTACTTC. Encoded protein: CSLRTGTSQETQYF.

This clonotype was picked up many times. The V and J genes are TRBV12-3 or TRBV12-4 and TRBJ2-2, with TRBD1 matching over 8 bases. After removal of 1 base from V and 9 bases from J, the junction contained 13 bases not matched to a gene. The CDR3 is made up of 17 amino acids. CDR3 residues: CASSLDGSGGYMRELFF. Written as DNA, the CDR3 is TGTGCCAGCAGTTTAGATGGGTCAGGGGGCTACATGAGGGAGCTGTTTTTT.

In its sample, this clonotype was seen many times. This chain connects TRBV20-1 to TRBJ2-7; 7 positions match TRBD2. V shed 0 bases, J shed 0 bases, and the junction held 8 bases outside the gene matches. CDR1 is DFQATT and CDR2 is SNEGSKA in the germline V gene (reference sequence). The CDR3 is 16 residues long. CDR3: CSAREVGASGSYEQYF. The DNA of the CDR3 is TGCAGTGCTAGAGAAGTGGGCGCTAGCGGCTCCTACGAGCAGTACTTC.

The sample holds many counts of this clonotype. V usage is TRBV7-9 and J usage is TRBJ1-5, with a weak D call TRBD1 (5 bases). This CDR3 contains 14 residues. The V gene lost 2 bases and the J gene lost 3 bases, with 8 bases spanning the gap. The germline gives CDR1 SEHNR, CDR2 FQNEAQ (reference sequence). This chain's CDR3 is CASSLSGANQPQHF. As DNA, the CDR3 is TGTGCCAGCAGCTTATCCGGGGCCAATCAGCCCCAGCATTTT.

The chain is built from TRBV5-1 and TRBJ1-1; no firm D call. The CDR3 totals 12 residues. The germline CDR1 and CDR2 sequences are SGHRS and YFSETQ. Trimming pared 7 bases from V and 6 bases from J, leaving 13 bases between. The CDR3 loop reads CASRTGGAEAFF. The CDR3 DNA reads as TGCGCCAGCCGGACCGGTGGAGCTGAAGCTTTCTTT.

In its sample, this clonotype was seen a few times. The chain is built from TRBV19 and TRBJ2-5; TRBD1 or TRBD2 may be the D gene (5 bases each). Looked up from germline, CDR1 is LNHDA and CDR2 is SQIVND (reference sequence). This CDR3 has 13 amino acids. With 3 bases removed from V and 5 bases from J, the gap between germline ends came to 10 bases. Here the CDR3 reads CASSMGERETQYF. The CDR3, as DNA: TGTGCCAGTAGTATGGGGGAGCGGGAGACCCAGTACTTC.

The chain links TRBV6-5 to TRBJ1-5; D ambiguous. The V end lost 0 bases, the J end lost 0 bases, and 12 bases lay between the germline ends. The CDR3 consists of 17 residues. Germline assignment: CDR1 MNHEY and CDR2 SVGAGI. CDR3 region: CASSYSTGLNSNQPQHF. In DNA, the CDR3 is TGTGCCAGCAGTTACTCGACCGGCCTCAATAGCAATCAGCCCCAGCATTTT.